The rows below give T cell receptor beta chains drawn from one sample of a study of Ad26.COV2.S vaccination and SARS-CoV-2 variants. Some clones are missing from TCRdb's copy, which holds only in-frame ones; the method was immunoSEQ multiplex PCR. This table holds nearly 400,000 clones, 75% to 90% found once. The specimen comprised peripheral blood, sampled in a trial of Ad26.COV2.S vaccine versus placebo. The receptors shown here come from a person between 18 and 60 years old who received the Ad26.COV2.S COVID-19 vaccine or a placebo. The CDR3 runs from the conserved cysteine through the conserved F or W. The order of the fields is V gene, J gene, clone size, CDR3 protein. Rows give clone size only sometimes, using once, few, many, or a class for an expanded clone.

>TRBV4-2|TRBJ1-6|.
CASSQVEAVANSPLHF
>TRBV15|TRBJ2-2|.
CATSRVREGAGELFF
>TRBV5-1|TRBJ1-2|.
CASSLGTANYGYTF
>TRBV19|TRBJ1-5|.
CASRGQGNNQPQHF
>TRBV28|TRBJ2-7|.
CASSLPTGLEQYF
>TRBV27|TRBJ1-5|.
CASSFSHRLLNQPQHF
>TRBV19|TRBJ2-3|.
CASSRDTQYF
>TRBV6-5|TRBJ1-5|.
CASRQVNNQPQHF
>TRBV29-1|TRBJ2-1|once
CSVELAGGRSEQFF
>TRBV28|TRBJ1-6|.
CASNSHSRRTDLNSPLHF
>TRBV6-5|TRBJ2-1|.
CASSPSTRPYNEQFF
>TRBV5-1|TRBJ2-7|.
CASSLRGRGSDEQYF
>TRBV12-3/TRBV12-4|TRBJ1-6|.
CASSFDNSPLHF
>TRBV27|TRBJ2-5|.
CASSPPGGETQYF
>TRBV9|TRBJ2-1|.
CASSVVMFDEQFF
>TRBV19|TRBJ1-1|.
CASSIGSTTEAFF
>TRBV11-2|TRBJ2-7|.
CASSRPGGEQYF
>TRBV5-1|TRBJ2-5|.
CASSLFTGQETQYF
>TRBV7-2|TRBJ2-5|once
CASSRGQGRKTQYF
>TRBV5-4|TRBJ2-7|.
CASSPVPTYEQYF
>TRBV6-5|TRBJ2-3|.
CASSYGTATDTQYF
>TRBV19|TRBJ1-2|.
CASFAFDRPYGYTF
>TRBV28|TRBJ1-5|once
CASSHQQGRGNQPQHF
>TRBV5-1|TRBJ2-7|.
CASSSGTSGRVYEQYF